The 27 T cell receptor beta chains given below trace back to one sample, sequenced in a study of metastatic and nonmetastatic thyroid tumors. None of the patients had undergone any treatment ahead of thyroid surgery. TCRdb re-called clones from the PCR reads using MiXCR. This sample yields tens of thousands of clones, of which about a fifth are seen a single time; 15% to 18% belongs to the top ten. The specimen sequenced was blood. All receptors derive from a female donor with papillary thyroid cancer or a benign thyroid nodule (not recorded which). Some clones in this sample may be carry-over from other donors' samples.

This clone was detected a few times. The chain recombines TRBV27 with TRBJ2-7; D uncertain. Germline CDR1 is MNHEY and CDR2 is SMNVEV (reference sequence). The V end lost 9 bases, the J end lost 7 bases, and 22 bases lay between the germline ends. This CDR3 spans 14 amino acids. The CDR3 reads CARRNTNPSWEQYF. CDR3 DNA: TGTGCCAGAAGGAACACAAATCCCTCCTGGGAGCAGTACTTC.

This clone was observed at least ten times. The chain links TRBV11-3 to TRBJ2-2; D remains ambiguous. This CDR3 contains 15 residues. CDR1 and CDR2 (germline): SGHNT, YENEEA. Trimming took off 5 bases at V and 4 bases at J, with 14 bases between the two ends. The CDR3 sequence: CASSPLQSSTGELFF. The CDR3 DNA follows: TGTGCCAGCAGCCCACTACAGTCAAGCACCGGGGAGCTGTTTTTT.

This clone has more than one count but fewer than ten. A much larger clone sits a single nucleotide away, making a read error possible. The conserved phenylalanine or tryptophan normally closing the CDR3 is absent here, so this likely arose from a read error. The gene calls are TRBV29-1 and TRBJ1-3; D call uncertain. This CDR3 has 12 residues. V was shortened by 4 bases and J by 3 bases, with 7 bases between the two germline ends. The germline CDR1 and CDR2 sequences are SQVTM and ANQGSEA. The CDR3 region has the DNA TGCAGCGTTGCTGACGGTGGAAACACCATATATCTT. Its translation is CSVADGGNTIYL.

This clone was counted many times. CDR3 in DNA: TGTGCCAGCAGTGATCAGGGGGCCTATAATTCACCCCTCCACTTT. It specifies CASSDQGAYNSPLHF. This chain joins TRBV25-1 and TRBJ1-6; 7 bases map to TRBD1. Germline values: CDR1 MGHDK, CDR2 SYGVNS. The CDR3 runs 15 residues. The junction had 1 base not matched to a gene; V was cut back by 3 bases and J by 2 bases.

The chain carries TRBV5-1 and TRBJ1-1; D gene ambiguous. Germline V CDR1 and CDR2: SGHRS, YFSETQ. The CDR3 has 12 residues. V lost 0 bases, J lost 3 bases, and 3 bases lay in between. CDR3 protein: CASSLEHTEAFF. The CDR3 nucleotides are TGCGCCAGCAGCTTGGAGCACACTGAAGCTTTCTTT.

The sample holds many counts of this clone. The chain couples TRBV4-1 to TRBJ1-2; 9 nucleotides line up with TRBD1. The CDR3 runs 14 residues. The V gene end was trimmed by 0 bases and the J gene end by 4 bases; junction bases not matched to a gene: 0. In germline, CDR1 is MGHRA, CDR2 YSYEKL. The CDR3 sequence: CASSQEGQGYGYTF. CDR3 sequence (DNA): TGCGCCAGCAGCCAAGAGGGACAGGGCTATGGCTACACCTTC.

Only a few counts were recorded for this clone. The chain couples TRBV7-3 to TRBJ2-1, with D tentatively TRBD1 or TRBD2 (6 bases each). CDR1 is SGHTA and CDR2 is FQGTGA in the germline V gene. The CDR3 length is 15 residues. The V gene lost 0 bases and the J gene lost 7 bases, with 13 bases spanning the gap. The CDR3 protein is CASSLTGGPENEQFF. DNA for the CDR3: TGTGCCAGCAGCTTAACGGGGGGCCCCGAAAATGAGCAGTTCTTC.

V is TRBV12-3 or TRBV12-4 and J is TRBJ2-7; 9 nucleotides agree with TRBD1. The V gene end was trimmed by 3 bases and the J gene end by 6 bases; junction bases not matched to a gene: 9. This CDR3 has 15 residues. The CDR3 bases are TGTGCCAGCAGTTTTGTGGGGACAGGGAGGCCCGAGCAGTACTTC. Translating it yields CASSFVGTGRPEQYF.

This clone was seen many times. The same CDR3 arises from other DNA sequences in this sample as well. The chain carries TRBV5-4 and TRBJ2-2; the D gene is possibly TRBD2 (5 bases). Germline CDR1 reads SGHNT; CDR2 reads YYREEE (reference sequence). The ends were cut back, 0 bases at V and 0 bases at J, with 6 bases in the middle. The CDR3 has 15 amino acids. CDR3 nucleotides: TGTGCCAGCAGCTTGGGCGGGTCGAACACCGGGGAGCTGTTTTTT. Its protein is CASSLGGSNTGELFF.

The sample holds a few counts of this clone. The rearrangement links TRBV24-1 to TRBJ2-6; D call uncertain. The CDR3 runs 17 residues. Looked up from germline, CDR1 is KGHDR and CDR2 is SFDVKD. Trimming took 3 bases from V and 0 from J, leaving 11 bases between them. CDR3 protein: CATSDPGRFSGANVLTF. In DNA, the CDR3 is TGTGCCACCAGTGATCCTGGACGTTTCTCTGGGGCCAACGTCCTGACTTTC.

This clone occurred many times. The V gene is TRBV3-1, the J gene TRBJ1-1; D is ambiguous. V lost 3 bases to trimming and J lost 4 bases, with 3 bases between them. Germline CDR1 reads LGHDT; CDR2 reads YNNKEL (reference sequence). The CDR3 spans 11 residues. DNA of the CDR3: TGTGCCAGCAGCCAGGGCACTGAAGCTTTCTTT. Protein product: CASSQGTEAFF.

The J gene is TRBJ2-1, the V gene TRBV7-2, with D possibly TRBD2 on 5 matching bases. The CDR3 runs 12 residues. The V gene lost 4 bases and the J gene lost 10 bases, with 11 bases spanning the gap. Germline V CDR1 and CDR2: SGHTA, FQGNSA. The CDR3 coding sequence is TGTGCCAGCAGCTCCTACAGCGGAGAGCAGTTCTTC. Translating gives CASSSYSGEQFF.

The sample holds many counts of this clone. V gene TRBV27 combines with J gene TRBJ1-5, with 7 bases that match TRBD1. CDR1 MNHEY and CDR2 SMNVEV come from the germline V gene (reference sequence). The V and J ends lost 2 bases and 7 bases, in that order; junction bases with no gene match: 14. CDR3 size: 17 residues. CDR3 residues: CASSLRFRGGGGQPQHF. DNA of the CDR3: TGTGCCAGCAGTTTAAGGTTTCGGGGAGGGGGCGGACAGCCCCAGCATTTT.

This clone came up many times. The chain recombines TRBV18 with TRBJ2-3; TRBD1 aligns across 7 bases. The CDR3 sequence is 14 residues long. V was pared by 0 bases and J by 4 bases, with 1 base of the junction left unmatched. From germline, CDR1 is KGHSH and CDR2 LQKENI. Written as DNA, the CDR3 is TGTGCCAGCTCACCACCGACAGGGCCAGATACGCAGTATTTT. The encoded protein is CASSPPTGPDTQYF.

In its sample, this clone was seen many times. This sequence joins TRBV2 and TRBJ2-5; no reliable D call. The CDR3 consists of 15 residues. V was shortened by 2 bases and J by 2 bases, with 12 bases between the two germline ends. CDR1 SNHLY and CDR2 FYNNEI come from the germline V gene. This chain's CDR3 is CASSETPTVQETQYF. The CDR3 DNA follows: TGTGCCAGCAGTGAAACCCCCACGGTACAAGAGACCCAGTACTTC.

This clone was seen at least ten times. A junction end diverges from the germline sequence, so it may reflect a read error. The V and J genes are TRBV2 and TRBJ1-4; D uncertain. The germline V gene encodes CDR1 SNHLY and CDR2 FYNNEI. The CDR3 has 14 residues. In DNA, the CDR3 is TGTGCCAGCAGTGACGGTGCAACTAATGAAGAACTGTTTTTT. This translates into CASSDGATNEELFF.

The V gene is TRBV11-3, the J gene TRBJ1-1; D possibly corresponds to TRBD1 (5 bases). This CDR3 is built from 16 residues. The V end lost 0 bases, the J end lost 6 bases, and 17 bases lay between the germline ends. Germline loops: CDR1 SGHNT, CDR2 YENEEA. CDR3 loop: CASSLDGGDKTAEAFF. Here the CDR3 DNA reads TGTGCCAGCAGCTTAGATGGGGGTGATAAAACAGCTGAAGCTTTCTTT.

Only a few counts were recorded for this clone. The J gene is TRBJ1-1, the V gene TRBV19; D might be TRBD1 (6 bases). The CDR3 is made up of 14 amino acids. V was clipped by 7 bases and J by 7 bases, with 19 bases between them. Germline-derived CDR1 and CDR2 are LNHDA and SQIVND (reference sequence). CDR3 region: CASIGGVAGIEAFF. DNA of the CDR3: TGTGCCAGTATAGGGGGGGTAGCTGGCATTGAAGCTTTCTTT.

This clone appeared many times. J is TRBJ1-3 and V is TRBV19; no reliable D call. V lost 4 bases, J lost 0 bases, and 10 bases lay in between. CDR1 LNHDA and CDR2 SQIVND come from the germline V gene (reference sequence). The CDR3 length is 15 residues. The CDR3 DNA reads as TGTGCCAGTAGTAAAGCTTCGAGCTCTGGAAACACCATATATTTT. It codes for CASSKASSSGNTIYF.

This clone was observed a single time. One end of the junction varies from germline; a read error may be responsible. The J gene is TRBJ1-2, the V gene TRBV5-1, with D possibly TRBD1 on 6 matching bases. CDR3 size: 14 residues. Germline V CDR1 and CDR2: SGHRS, YFSETQ. CDR3 in DNA: TGCGCCAACAGCCCGGAGGGGGGGCTGTGTGGCTACACCTTC. This codes for CANSPEGGLCGYTF.

Of note for this clone: Other DNA sequences in this specimen translate into the identical CDR3. The CDR3 DNA reads as TGTGCCAGCAACCCGGGTGGGCACCTCAATCAGCCCCAGCATTTT. This translates into CASNPGGHLNQPQHF. V and J are TRBV6-1 and TRBJ1-5; D remains unclear. The CDR3 extends over 15 amino acids. Per germline, CDR1 MNHNS and CDR2 SASEGT. Trimming took off 7 bases at V and 3 bases at J, with 16 bases between the two ends.

In this sample, this clone turned up many times. The genes are TRBV20-1 and TRBJ2-5; D is unresolved. There are 14 residues in the CDR3. The germline V gene encodes CDR1 DFQATT and CDR2 SNEGSKA (reference sequence). V lost 8 bases to trimming and J lost 4 bases, with 20 bases between them. The CDR3 DNA reads TGCAGTACGCAACCCCCGGGTTATGGAGAGACCCAGTACTTC. It specifies CSTQPPGYGETQYF.

This clone was observed many times. The sample has other DNA sequences that encode this CDR3 too. The J gene is TRBJ2-2, the V gene TRBV5-1; TRBD2 agrees at 11 bases. Trimming removed 0 bases from V and 5 bases from J; junction bases left unmatched: 0. Germline lookup yields CDR1 SGHRS and CDR2 YFSETQ. The CDR3 is 15 amino acids. CDR3 in amino acids: CASSLVAGGTGELFF. In DNA, the CDR3 is TGCGCCAGCAGCTTGGTAGCGGGAGGGACCGGGGAGCTGTTTTTT.

This clone was picked up many times. The V gene is TRBV5-4, the J gene TRBJ2-5, with D possibly matching TRBD2 (5 bases). Germline V gene sequence: CDR1 SGHNT, CDR2 YYREEE (reference sequence). Trimming shortened V by 1 base and J by 5 bases, and 15 bases separated the two germline ends. The CDR3 spans 15 residues. The CDR3 nucleotides are TGTGCCAGCAGCTTGAAAGGAGGAGTGGAGGAGACCCAGTACTTC. It yields the protein CASSLKGGVEETQYF.

As regards this clone: A junction boundary mismatches the germline segment, possibly from a read error. This chain joins TRBV6-1 and TRBJ1-5; tentatively, D is TRBD1 (5 bases). CDR1 is MNHNS, CDR2 SASEGT, per germline. The length of the CDR3 is 14 residues. The CDR3 loop is CAGGTRGCNQPQHF. CDR3 in DNA: TGTGCCGGCGGGACTCGTGGGTGCAATCAGCCCCAACATTTT.

This clone was detected ten times or more. This rearrangement joins TRBV2 to TRBJ2-6; D unclear. Trimming shortened V by 8 bases and J by 0 bases, and 11 bases separated the two germline ends. Germline CDR1 and CDR2: SNHLY and FYNNEI. This CDR3 has 15 residues. CDR3 amino acids: CASRTPLSGANVLTF. As DNA, the CDR3 is TGTGCCAGCCGTACACCTCTCTCTGGGGCCAACGTCCTGACTTTC.

The rearrangement links TRBV6-2 or TRBV6-3 to TRBJ2-1, with TRBD2 identical over 8 bases. The J segment lost 10 bases and the V segment lost 6 bases, leaving 17 bases of the junction unmatched. CDR1 and CDR2 from the germline V gene are MNHEY and SVGEGT. The CDR3 covers 16 residues. The CDR3, as DNA: TGTGCCAGCAGACAAACCCCCGGGACTAGATCCAGAGAGCAGTTCTTC. Residues: CASRQTPGTRSREQFF.